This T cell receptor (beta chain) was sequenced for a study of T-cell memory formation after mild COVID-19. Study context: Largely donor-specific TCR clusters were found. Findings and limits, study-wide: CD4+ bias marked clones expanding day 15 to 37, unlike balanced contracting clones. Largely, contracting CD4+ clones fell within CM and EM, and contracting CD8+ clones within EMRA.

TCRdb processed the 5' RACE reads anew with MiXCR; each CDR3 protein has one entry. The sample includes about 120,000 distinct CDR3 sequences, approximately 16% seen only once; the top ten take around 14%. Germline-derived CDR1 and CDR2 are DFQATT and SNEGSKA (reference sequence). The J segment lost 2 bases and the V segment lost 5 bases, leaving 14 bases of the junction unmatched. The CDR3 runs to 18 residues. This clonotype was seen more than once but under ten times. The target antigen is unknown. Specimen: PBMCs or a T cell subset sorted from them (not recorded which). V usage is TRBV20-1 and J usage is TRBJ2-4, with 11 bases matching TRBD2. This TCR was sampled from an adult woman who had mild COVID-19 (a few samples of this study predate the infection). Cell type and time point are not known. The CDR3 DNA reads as TGCAGTGCTGGCTTTAGCGGGAGGGCCATCAGTTCCAAAAACATTCAGTACTTC. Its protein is CSAGFSGRAISSKNIQYF.